The 22 T cell receptor beta chains reported below all come from one sample, sequenced in a study of blood T cell repertoires in COVID-19. The method was immunoSEQ multiplex PCR; TCRdb's version includes in-frame clones alone and lacks a portion of them. Of 180,000 or so clones listed, just over 85% were seen once; the top ten hold roughly 7.8%. Material for sequencing was peripheral blood. Source of these receptors: a man aged 55 to 70 with acute or convalescent COVID-19.

This CDR3 reads CSVEQGVGQPQHF. CDR3 in DNA: TGCAGCGTTGAACAGGGGGTGGGTCAGCCCCAGCATTTT. The chain is built from TRBV29-1 and TRBJ1-5, with 7 bases fitting TRBD1. V was pared by 2 bases and J by 6 bases, with 4 bases of the junction left unmatched. The V gene's germline CDR1 is SQVTM and CDR2 ANQGSEA. CDR3 length: 13 amino acids.

The chain employs TRBV19 and TRBJ2-5, with D possibly matching TRBD2 (6 bases). The length of the CDR3 is 15 residues. Germline V lookup: CDR1 LNHDA, CDR2 SQIVND (reference sequence). V lost 5 bases and J 3 bases, leaving 16 bases between the germline ends. The CDR3, as DNA: TGTGCCAGTAGTTCCTCCGGCGCGGGGAAAGAGACCCAGTACTTC. It is translated as CASSSSGAGKETQYF.

The V gene is TRBV19, the J gene TRBJ1-6, with D hard to call. Germline CDR1 is LNHDA and CDR2 is SQIVND (reference sequence). The ends were cut back, 6 bases at V and 0 bases at J, with 6 bases in the middle. CDR3 length: 14 amino acids. The DNA for the CDR3 is TGTGCCAGTAGCCGCAGCTCCTATAATTCACCCCTCCACTTT. It translates to CASSRSSYNSPLHF.

Many counts were recorded for this clone. V is TRBV28 and J is TRBJ2-3, with 7 bases matching TRBD2. Germline V gives CDR1 MDHEN, CDR2 SYDVKM. This CDR3 is built from 14 residues. Losses at the gene ends were 5 bases for V and 0 bases for J; bases not matched to a gene: 2. CDR3 in amino acids: CASSRSGSTDTQYF. The CDR3 bases are TGTGCCAGCAGTCGTAGCGGGAGCACAGATACGCAGTATTTT.

The chain couples TRBV10-3 to TRBJ1-1, with 7 positions matching TRBD1. The CDR3 sequence is 14 residues long. The trim removed 5 bases at V and 5 bases at J, leaving 8 bases unmatched. From germline, CDR1 is ENHRY and CDR2 SYGVKD. The DNA for the CDR3 is TGTGCCATCAGTAAACAGGGGACGGGGACTGAAGCTTTCTTT. This gives the protein CAISKQGTGTEAFF.

The V call is TRBV5-6, the J call TRBJ1-1; a weak D match, TRBD1 (6 bases). The CDR3 runs to 19 residues. The V and J ends lost 4 bases and 1 base respectively, with 26 bases between them. Germline V CDR1 and CDR2: SGHDT, YYEEEE. CDR3 DNA: TGTGCCAGCAGCAATCCACTTAAGGTGGACAGTCTGAGGAACACTGAAGCTTTCTTT. Amino acids: CASSNPLKVDSLRNTEAFF.

The V call is TRBV7-9, the J call TRBJ1-2; no clear D. Germline V gives CDR1 SEHNR, CDR2 FQNEAQ (reference sequence). V lost 2 bases to trimming and J lost 3 bases, with 7 bases between them. This CDR3 region has 13 residues. DNA of the CDR3: TGTGCCAGCAGCTTAAGACTGGACTATGGCTACACCTTC. Translated, it gives CASSLRLDYGYTF.

The chain carries TRBV9 and TRBJ2-1; D may be TRBD1 (5 bases). The CDR3 extends over 14 amino acids. V was clipped by 0 bases and J by 3 bases, with 7 bases between them. Germline loops: CDR1 SGDLS, CDR2 YYNGEE. CDR3 loop: CASSVGQGYNEQFF. Here the CDR3 DNA reads TGTGCCAGCAGCGTAGGGCAGGGCTACAATGAGCAGTTCTTC.

A few counts support this clone. The rearrangement joins TRBV3-1 (or the pseudogene TRBV3-2) to TRBJ2-1; 8 bases line up with TRBD2. V was pared by 2 bases and J by 10 bases, with 10 bases of the junction left unmatched. This CDR3 has 15 residues. CDR1 is LGHDT, CDR2 YNNKEL, per germline (reference sequence). CDR3 in DNA: TGTGCCAGCAGCCAATGGAGTAGCGGGGTAAGAGAGCAGTTCTTC. The encoded protein is CASSQWSSGVREQFF.

V is TRBV3-1 (or the pseudogene TRBV3-2) and J is TRBJ1-5; D remains ambiguous. The CDR3 is made up of 14 amino acids. Germline lookup yields CDR1 LGHDT and CDR2 YNNKEL (reference sequence). The V gene lost 4 bases and the J gene lost 2 bases, with 9 bases spanning the gap. CDR3 protein: CASSLGGRNQPQHF. In DNA form, the CDR3 reads TGTGCCAGCAGCCTCGGCGGGCGCAATCAGCCCCAGCATTTT.

The chain recombines TRBV14 with TRBJ2-1, with a possible D match to TRBD2 (6 bases). CDR1 is SGHDN, CDR2 FVKESK, per germline. V gave up 1 base and J gave up 6 bases, with 13 bases separating them. This CDR3 is 15 amino acids long. CDR3: CASSQVLAPGNEQFF. CDR3 DNA: TGTGCCAGCAGCCAAGTACTAGCCCCCGGCAATGAGCAGTTCTTC.

This clone was counted a few times. This chain uses TRBV19 with TRBJ1-1; unclear D gene. Germline V lookup: CDR1 LNHDA, CDR2 SQIVND (reference sequence). Trimming stripped 6 bases from V and 10 bases from J, with 24 bases between. The CDR3 runs 15 residues. This chain's CDR3 is CASSQNQGQVGGAFF. CDR3 in DNA: TGTGCCAGTAGCCAAAATCAAGGTCAGGTTGGAGGAGCTTTCTTT.

This clone is a singleton in its sample. The chain employs TRBV28 and TRBJ2-7, with 7 bases that match TRBD1. V gave up 6 bases and J gave up 5 bases; unmatched junction bases: 10. The CDR3 spans 14 residues. Per germline, CDR1 MDHEN and CDR2 SYDVKM. In DNA, the CDR3 is TGTGCCAGCAGAGATACAGGGGCCCGGGACGAGCAGTACTTC. This encodes CASRDTGARDEQYF. Full variable domain (rest looked up from reference TRBV28 and TRBJ2-7): DVKVTQSSRYLVKRTGEKVFLECVQDMDHENMFWYRQDPGLGLRLIYFSYDVKMKEKGDIPEGYSVSREKKERFSLILESASTNQTSMYLCASRDTGARDEQYFGPGTRLTVT.

The chain links TRBV3-1 (or the pseudogene TRBV3-2) to TRBJ1-4; the D gene is possibly TRBD1 (5 bases). Between the trimmed V and J ends, which lost 1 base and 4 bases, there was a span of 10 bases. Looked up from germline, CDR1 is LGHDT and CDR2 is YNNKEL (reference sequence). The length of the CDR3 is 15 residues. The CDR3 region has the DNA TGTGCCAGCAGCCAAGGGGGCAGACATAATGAAAAACTGTTTTTT. It encodes CASSQGGRHNEKLFF.

Comments on this clone: The same CDR3 is also encoded by other DNA sequences in this sample. The CDR3: CASSSTSYEQYF. The CDR3 DNA reads as TGTGCCAGCTCATCTACCTCCTACGAGCAGTACTTC. The V call is TRBV18, the J call TRBJ2-7, with D unresolved. CDR3 length: 12 amino acids. V was clipped by 5 bases and J by 0 bases, with 5 bases between them. Germline V gene lookup returns CDR1 KGHSH and CDR2 LQKENI.

The genes are TRBV18 and TRBJ1-2, with 8 positions matching TRBD1. Germline values: CDR1 KGHSH, CDR2 LQKENI. The CDR3 loop spans 16 amino acids. V shed 3 bases and J 4 bases; nucleotides not matched to a gene: 10. In nucleotides, the CDR3 is TGTGCCAGCTCACCTTCTCGTGACAGGGGTGCCTATGGCTACACCTTC. It is translated as CASSPSRDRGAYGYTF.

V usage is TRBV5-1 and J usage is TRBJ1-4; TRBD1 agrees at 9 bases. The CDR3 consists of 16 residues. Trimming took 3 bases from V and 8 from J; bases not matched to a gene: 11. Germline assignment: CDR1 SGHRS and CDR2 YFSETQ. The CDR3 DNA reads TGCGCCAGCAGCTGGACCCGACAGGGGGGGGGCGAAAAACTGTTTTTT. Protein product: CASSWTRQGGGEKLFF.

The rearrangement uses TRBV28 and TRBJ1-2; D uncertain. V was pared by 8 bases and J by 4 bases, with 5 bases between. Germline V lookup: CDR1 MDHEN, CDR2 SYDVKM. The CDR3 loop spans 10 amino acids. The CDR3 spells CASGPYGYTF. The CDR3 DNA sequence: TGTGCCAGCGGCCCCTATGGCTACACCTTC.

The chain is built from TRBV5-1 and TRBJ2-1; D ambiguous. Trimming left V 2 bases short and J 4 bases short, with 10 bases between. The CDR3 spans 14 residues. Germline-derived CDR1 and CDR2 are SGHRS and YFSETQ. CDR3 loop: CASSLDSGYNEQFF. The CDR3 DNA reads TGCGCCAGCAGCTTAGATTCCGGGTACAATGAGCAGTTCTTC. Variable domain in full (rest from reference TRBV5-1 and TRBJ2-1): KAGVTQTPRYLIKTRGQQVTLSCSPISGHRSVSWYQQTPGQGLQFLFEYFSETQRNKGNFPGRFSGRQFSNSRSEMNVSTLELGDSALYLCASSLDSGYNEQFFGPGTRLTVL.

This chain joins TRBV10-2 and TRBJ2-2, with 13 nucleotides matching TRBD2. The CDR3 has 15 amino acids. V lost 6 bases, J lost 7 bases, and 5 bases stayed unmatched. CDR1 and CDR2 (germline): WSHSY, SAAADI. CDR3 bases: TGCGCCAGCAGCGGACTAGCGGGAGAGGACGGGGAGCTGTTTTTT. Amino acids: CASSGLAGEDGELFF.

This clone was counted once. V gene TRBV11-2 combines with J gene TRBJ1-2; a weak D match, TRBD1 (6 bases). The V gene lost 4 bases and the J gene lost 4 bases, with 10 bases spanning the gap. The CDR3 is 13 amino acids. Germline-derived CDR1 and CDR2 are SGHAT and FQNNGV. The CDR3 loop reads CASSSLGGYGYTF. For the CDR3, the DNA is TGTGCCAGCAGCTCCCTAGGGGGCTATGGCTACACCTTC.

This clone came up a few times. V gene TRBV5-6 combines with J gene TRBJ1-2; tentative D call: TRBD1 (5 bases). This CDR3 spans 15 amino acids. Deletions cut 0 bases from V and 6 bases from J, with 15 bases between. The germline V gene has CDR1 SGHDT and CDR2 YYEEEE. The CDR3 reads CASSLGGDEWDGYTF. In DNA, the CDR3 is TGTGCCAGCAGCTTGGGGGGCGATGAGTGGGATGGCTACACCTTC.